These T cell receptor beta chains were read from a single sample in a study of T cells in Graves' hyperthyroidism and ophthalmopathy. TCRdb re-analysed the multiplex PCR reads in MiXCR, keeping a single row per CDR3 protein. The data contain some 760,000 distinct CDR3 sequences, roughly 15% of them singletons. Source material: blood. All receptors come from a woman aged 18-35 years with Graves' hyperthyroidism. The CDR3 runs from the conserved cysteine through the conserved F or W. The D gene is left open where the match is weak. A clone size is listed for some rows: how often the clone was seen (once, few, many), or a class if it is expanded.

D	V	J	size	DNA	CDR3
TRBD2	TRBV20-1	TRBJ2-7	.	TGCAGTGCTACCCCGGGGAGGGACGAGCAGTACTTC	CSATPGRDEQYF
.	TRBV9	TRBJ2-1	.	TGTGCCAGCAGCGCCCGGACAGGGATGAGGGCGGGGGACAATGAGCAGTTCTTC	CASSARTGMRAGDNEQFF
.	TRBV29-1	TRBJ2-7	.	TGCAGCGTTGTCGGGCTCCCTGACTCCTACGAGCAGTACTTC	CSVVGLPDSYEQYF
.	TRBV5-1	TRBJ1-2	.	TGCGCCAGCAGCTTTGAACCTCGAAATGCCCGATATGGCTACACCTTC	CASSFEPRNARYGYTF
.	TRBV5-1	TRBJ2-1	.	TGCGCCAGCAGCTTTCTCGGCGGGGGCGCGAGCTCCTACAATGAGCAGTTCTTC	CASSFLGGGASSYNEQFF
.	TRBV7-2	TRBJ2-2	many	TGTGCCAGCAGCTTCCCCCCTTTGGAGCTGTTTTTT	CASSFPPLELFF
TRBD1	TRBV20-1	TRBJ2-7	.	TGCAGTGCTAGAACAGGGGCGACTTCCTACGAGCAGTACTTC	CSARTGATSYEQYF
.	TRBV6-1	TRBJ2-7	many	TGTGCCAGCAAACGGGGACACATCTACTACGAGCAGTACTTC	CASKRGHIYYEQYF
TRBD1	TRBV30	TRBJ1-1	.	TGTGCCTGGAGGAAGGGACAGCACCCCAACACTGAAGCTTTCTTT	CAWRKGQHPNTEAFF
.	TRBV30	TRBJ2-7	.	TGTGCCTGGAGTGGTGGTCCCTACGAGCAGTACTTC	CAWSGGPYEQYF
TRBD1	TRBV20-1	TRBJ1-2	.	TGCAGTGCCGCTCGGACAGGGGGCGCCGTCCGGGGCTACACCTTC	CSAARTGGAVRGYTF
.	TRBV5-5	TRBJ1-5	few	TGTGCCAGCAGCTTGGATCCGGGTTCAGGTCAGCCCCAGCATTTT	CASSLDPGSGQPQHF
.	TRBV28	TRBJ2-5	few	TGTGCCAGCAGCACCCAGAATCGGGAGACCCAGTACTTC	CASSTQNRETQYF
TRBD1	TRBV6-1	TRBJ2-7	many	TGTGCCAGCAGTGAAGACAGGGGCTACGAGCAGTACTTC	CASSEDRGYEQYF
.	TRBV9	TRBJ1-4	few	TGTGCCAGCAGCGTAGATCGAGGAACCAATGAAAAACTGTTTTTT	CASSVDRGTNEKLFF
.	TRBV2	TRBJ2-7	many	TGTGCCAGCAGTGGAGAATACGAGCAGTACTTC	CASSGEYEQYF
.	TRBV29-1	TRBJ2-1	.	TGCAGCGCTCCTGAGGGGCTAGCCCCCTACAATGAGCAGTTCTTC	CSAPEGLAPYNEQFF
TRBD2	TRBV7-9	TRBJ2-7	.	TGTGCCAGCGGTCTCGGGACTAGCGGGGGACCGAGGAGCTACGAGCAGTACTTC	CASGLGTSGGPRSYEQYF
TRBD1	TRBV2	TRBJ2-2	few	TGTGCCAGCGTTACTAAAAGGGGACAGGGTATCACCGGGGAGCTGTTTTTT	CASVTKRGQGITGELFF
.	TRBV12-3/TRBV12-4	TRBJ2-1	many	TGTGCCAGCAGGGTCGCCTCCTACAATGAGCAGTTCTTC	CASRVASYNEQFF
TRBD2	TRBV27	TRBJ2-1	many	TGTGCCAGCAGTTTAAGGACTAGCGGGCCCCATGAGCAGTTCTTC	CASSLRTSGPHEQFF
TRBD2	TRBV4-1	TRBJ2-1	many	TGCGCCAGCAGCAGCTCGACTAGCGGGCCGGTTGGTGAGCAGTTCTTC	CASSSSTSGPVGEQFF
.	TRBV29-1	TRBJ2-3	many	TGCAGCGTTGAACTAGCCAATGCTAGCACAGATACGCAGTATTTT	CSVELANASTDTQYF
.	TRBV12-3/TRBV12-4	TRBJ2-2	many	TGTGCCAGCAGGCAACGGGAGCAGGGCGGGGAGCTGTTTTTT	CASRQREQGGELFF
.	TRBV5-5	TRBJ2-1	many	TGTGCCAGCAGCGCTACGTGGGTGGGCGTCGAGCAGTTCTTC	CASSATWVGVEQFF
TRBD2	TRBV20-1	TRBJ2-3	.	TGCAGTGCTGCGACACTAGCGGGCAAAACCCCAGATACGCAGTATTTT	CSAATLAGKTPDTQYF
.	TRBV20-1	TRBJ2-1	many	TGCAGTGCTAGGTGGTTCTCCTACAATGAGCAGTTCTTC	CSARWFSYNEQFF
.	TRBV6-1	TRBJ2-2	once	TGTGCCAGCAGACTCCACAGGCTACTGGTGAACACCGGGGAGCTGTTTTTT	CASRLHRLLVNTGELFF
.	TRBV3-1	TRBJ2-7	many	TGTGCCAGCAGCCAAGCAGGTATCTCCTACGAGCAGTACTTC	CASSQAGISYEQYF
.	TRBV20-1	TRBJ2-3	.	TGCAGTGCCGGGCACTCTTTGAGTCCTGATACGCAGTATTTT	CSAGHSLSPDTQYF
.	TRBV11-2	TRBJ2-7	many	TGTGCCAGCAGCTTTATGGCAGGGGACTCCTACGAGCAGTACTTC	CASSFMAGDSYEQYF
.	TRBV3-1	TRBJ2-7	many	TGTGCCAGCAGCCCTTCCCGACAGGCCGGAGGCGAGCAGTACTTC	CASSPSRQAGGEQYF
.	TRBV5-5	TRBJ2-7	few	TGTGCCAGCAGCTTTATGACCAGCGAGCAGTACTTC	CASSFMTSEQYF
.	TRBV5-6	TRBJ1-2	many	TGTGCCAGCAGCTTGGGGACCGGAGGACAGACGGGCTACACCTTC	CASSLGTGGQTGYTF
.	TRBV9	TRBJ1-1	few	TGTGCCAGCAGCGTAGACAGTGACACTGAAGCTTTCTTT	CASSVDSDTEAFF
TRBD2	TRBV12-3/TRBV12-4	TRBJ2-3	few	TGTGCCAGCAGCTATATTAGCGGGAGAGATACGCAGTATTTT	CASSYISGRDTQYF
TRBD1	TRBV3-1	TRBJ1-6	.	TGTGCCAGCAGCATCCGGGACAGGGTTGATTCACCCCTCCACTTT	CASSIRDRVDSPLHF
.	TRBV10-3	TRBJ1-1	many	TGTGCCATCGCCCGAGAAGGCACTGAAGCTTTCTTT	CAIAREGTEAFF
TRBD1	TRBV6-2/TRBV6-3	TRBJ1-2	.	TGTGCCAGCAGTCCTCGAGACAGGGGCTATGGCTACACCTTC	CASSPRDRGYGYTF
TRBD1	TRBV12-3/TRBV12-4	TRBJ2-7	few	TGTGCCAGCAGTCCATGGACAGGGGAACCCTGCGAGCAGTACTTC	CASSPWTGEPCEQYF
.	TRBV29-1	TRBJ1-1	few	TGCAGCGTTTCTACAGTGAACACTGAAGCTTTCTTT	CSVSTVNTEAFF
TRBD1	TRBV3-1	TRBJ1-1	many	TGTGCCAGCAGCCAAGTGACAGGGCGAAGGGGTTCTGAAGCTTTCTTT	CASSQVTGRRGSEAFF
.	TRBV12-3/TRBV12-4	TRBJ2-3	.	TGTGCCAGCGGGAGGACAGATACGCAGTATTTT	CASGRTDTQYF
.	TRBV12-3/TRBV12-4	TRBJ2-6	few	TGTGCCAGTCTGAGACACGGGCCCTCCGGGGCCAACGTCCTGACTTTC	CASLRHGPSGANVLTF
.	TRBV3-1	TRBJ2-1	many	TGTGCCAGCAGCCAAGATCGGGGCGGGATACCACTATACAATGAGCAGTTCTTC	CASSQDRGGIPLYNEQFF
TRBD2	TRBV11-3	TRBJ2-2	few	TGTGCCAGCAGCACCGGGACTACCTTAACTTCCGGGGAGCCGTTTTTT	CASSTGTTLTSGEPFF
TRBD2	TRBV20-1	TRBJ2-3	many	TGCAGTGCTAAACTGAGGGAGGGGCATCACACAGATACGCAGTATTTT	CSAKLREGHHTDTQYF
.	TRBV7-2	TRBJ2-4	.	TGTGCCAGCAGCTTTGGGAGGGGGCCCCGACGAATTCAGTACTTC	CASSFGRGPRRIQYF
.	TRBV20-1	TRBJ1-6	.	TGCAGTGCTAGAGGGGGGAAGGCACCCCTCCACTTT	CSARGGKAPLHF
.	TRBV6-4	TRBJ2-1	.	TGTGCCAGCAGGACCCCTAGTCAGGCACTGAGTATTGAGCAGTTCTTC	CASRTPSQALSIEQFF
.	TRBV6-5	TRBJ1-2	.	TGTGCCAGCAGTTACCGACAGGAGTCCTATGGCTACACCTTC	CASSYRQESYGYTF
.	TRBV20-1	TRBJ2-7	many	TGCAGTGCTAGAGCAGACTACGAGCAGTACTTC	CSARADYEQYF
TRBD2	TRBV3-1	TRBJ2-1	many	TGTGCCAGCAGCCAAGATCTACTAGCGGGAGGGAAGAATGAGCAGTTCTTC	CASSQDLLAGGKNEQFF
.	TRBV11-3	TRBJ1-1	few	TGTGCCAGCAGTCCAGGCGCAGGGCGGAACACTGAAGCTTTCTTT	CASSPGAGRNTEAFF